This TCR beta chain was captured by sequencing in a study of blood T cell repertoires in COVID-19. Study summary: Nucleic acid was either cDNA or gDNA, and it came from T cells, B-cell-depleted T cells, or PBMCs.

CDR3 length: 15 amino acids. From germline, CDR1 is SGHRS and CDR2 YFSETQ. V lost 4 bases and J 0 bases, leaving 10 bases between the germline ends. Per the authors' pipeline: Using reference gene primer amplification, nucleated cell counts were estimated. Here immunoSEQ multiplex PCR was the method, and the copy in TCRdb shows in-frame clones only, minus some. V and J calls and clone size are those listed in that table; D and trimming were worked out from the DNA. The table includes 150,000 to 200,000 clones, about 93% detected once. The clonotype was recovered from a man between 50 and 59 years old with acute or convalescent COVID-19. This chain connects TRBV5-1 to TRBJ1-4, with unresolved D. Sequences were obtained from peripheral blood. The CDR3: CASSLREATNEKLFF. The CDR3 DNA reads as TGCGCCAGCAGCCTCCGGGAAGCAACTAATGAAAAACTGTTTTTT.